This TCR beta chain is drawn from a study of PD-1 blockade in classical Hodgkin lymphoma. Broader study findings: A significant rise in TCR diversity by C4D1 was seen for CD4+ but not CD8+ cells. Newly diagnosed patients reportedly trailed healthy donors in baseline TCR diversity. Any patient who commenced nivolumab under 1 year after ASCT was excluded.

V lost 6 bases and J lost 5; bases outside the gene matches: 3. Germline lookup yields CDR1 MNHNS and CDR2 SASEGT. CDR3 length equals 13 residues. The repertoire was sequenced with immunoSEQ multiplex PCR; TCRdb's copy has only in-frame clones and lacks some. The data hold some 30,000 clones, with around 83% observed a single time. Time point reported: cycle 4 day 1 (C4D1), after about 6 weeks of nivolumab. Relapse after autologous stem cell transplantation occurred in every patient, and brentuximab vedotin exposure varied. Purified CD4+ T cells were obtained from thawed PBMCs through magnetic negative selection. About this clone itself: The antigen remains unidentified.

The specimen comprised CD4+ T cells from blood, sampled before the fourth cycle of nivolumab. The gene calls are TRBV6-1 and TRBJ2-1; TRBD1 agrees at 8 bases. The clonotype comes from a human donor with classical Hodgkin lymphoma. The CDR3 DNA is TGTGCCAGCAGCCTGGACAGGGACAATGAGCAGTTCTTC. It specifies CASSLDRDNEQFF.